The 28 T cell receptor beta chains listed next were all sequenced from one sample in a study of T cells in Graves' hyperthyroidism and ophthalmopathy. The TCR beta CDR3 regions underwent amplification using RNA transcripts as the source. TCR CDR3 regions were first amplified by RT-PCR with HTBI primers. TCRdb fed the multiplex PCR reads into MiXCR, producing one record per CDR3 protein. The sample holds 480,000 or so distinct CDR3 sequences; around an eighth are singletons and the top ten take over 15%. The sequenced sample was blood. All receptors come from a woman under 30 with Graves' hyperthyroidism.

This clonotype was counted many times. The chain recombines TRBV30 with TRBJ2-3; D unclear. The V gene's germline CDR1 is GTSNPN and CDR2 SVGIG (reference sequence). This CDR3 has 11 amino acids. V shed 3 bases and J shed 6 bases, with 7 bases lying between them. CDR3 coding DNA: TGTGCCTGGAGGGGTTACGATACGCAGTATTTT. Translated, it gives CAWRGYDTQYF. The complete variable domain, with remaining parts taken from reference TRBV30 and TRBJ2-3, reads SQTIHQWPATLVQPVGSPLSLECTVEGTSNPNLYWYRQAAGRGLQLLFYSVGIGQISSEVPQNLSASRPQDRQFILSSKKLLLSDSGFYLCAWRGYDTQYFGPGTRLTVL.

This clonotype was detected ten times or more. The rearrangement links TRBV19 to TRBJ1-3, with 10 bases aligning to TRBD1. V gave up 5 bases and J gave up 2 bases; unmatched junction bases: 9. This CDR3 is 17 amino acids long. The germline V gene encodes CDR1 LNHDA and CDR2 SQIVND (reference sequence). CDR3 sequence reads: CASSPRTGGTPGNTIYF. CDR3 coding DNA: TGTGCCAGTAGTCCGCGGACAGGGGGGACTCCTGGAAACACCATATATTTT.

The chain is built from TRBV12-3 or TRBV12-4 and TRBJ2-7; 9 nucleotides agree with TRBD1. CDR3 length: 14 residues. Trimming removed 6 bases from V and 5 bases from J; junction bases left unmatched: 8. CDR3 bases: TGTGCCAGCAGACGGACAGGGGAAGTGGACGAGCAGTACTTC. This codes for CASRRTGEVDEQYF.

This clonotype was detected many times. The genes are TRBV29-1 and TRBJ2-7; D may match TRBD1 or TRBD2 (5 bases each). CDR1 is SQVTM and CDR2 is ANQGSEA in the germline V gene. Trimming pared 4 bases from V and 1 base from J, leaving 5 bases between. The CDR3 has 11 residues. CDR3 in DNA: TGCAGCGTTGGGGGGTCCTACGAGCAGTACTTC. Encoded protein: CSVGGSYEQYF.

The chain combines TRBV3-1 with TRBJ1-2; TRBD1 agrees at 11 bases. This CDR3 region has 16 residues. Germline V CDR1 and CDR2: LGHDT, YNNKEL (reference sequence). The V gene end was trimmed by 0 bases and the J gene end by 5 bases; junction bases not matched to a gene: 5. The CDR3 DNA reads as TGTGCCAGCAGCCAAGATCCGGGGGACAGGGGGTATGGCTACACCTTC. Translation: CASSQDPGDRGYGYTF.

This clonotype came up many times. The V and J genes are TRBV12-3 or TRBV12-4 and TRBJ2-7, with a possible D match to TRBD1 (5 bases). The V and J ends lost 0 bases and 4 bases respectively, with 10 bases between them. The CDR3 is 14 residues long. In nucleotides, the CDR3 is TGTGCCAGCAGTTTAGCCCCCCAGGGATACGAGCAGTACGTC. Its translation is CASSLAPQGYEQYV.

In nucleotides, the CDR3 is TGTGCCTCCACCGGGACAGGGGGAATCGGCAATCAGCCCCAGCATTTT. The encoded protein is CASTGTGGIGNQPQHF. The chain has TRBV30 and TRBJ1-5; 11 nucleotides align to TRBD1. V gave up 7 bases and J gave up 2 bases; unmatched junction bases: 10. This CDR3 region has 16 residues. In germline, CDR1 is GTSNPN, CDR2 SVGIG (reference sequence).

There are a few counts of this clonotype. CDR3 sequence reads: CASSINRNQPQHF. CDR3 bases: TGTGCCAGCAGCATAAACAGAAATCAGCCCCAGCATTTT. The chain has TRBV6-2 or TRBV6-3 and TRBJ1-5; unclear D gene. Germline V gene data show CDR1 as MNHEY and CDR2 as SVGEGT. The CDR3 is made up of 13 amino acids. Trimming cost V 6 bases and J 4 bases, with 10 bases left between them.

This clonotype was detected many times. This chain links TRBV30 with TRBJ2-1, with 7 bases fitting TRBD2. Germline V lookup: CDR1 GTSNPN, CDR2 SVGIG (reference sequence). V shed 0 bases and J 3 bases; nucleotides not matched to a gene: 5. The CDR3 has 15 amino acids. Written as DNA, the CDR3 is TGTGCCTGGAGTGTAGTTAGCGGGTACTACAATGAGCAGTTCTTC. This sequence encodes CAWSVVSGYYNEQFF.

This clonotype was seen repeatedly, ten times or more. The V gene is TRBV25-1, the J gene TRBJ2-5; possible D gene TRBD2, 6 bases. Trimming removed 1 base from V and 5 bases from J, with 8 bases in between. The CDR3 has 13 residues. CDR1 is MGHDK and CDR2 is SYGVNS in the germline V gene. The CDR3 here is CASSESGEETQYF. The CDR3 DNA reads TGTGCCAGCAGTGAATCGGGGGAGGAGACCCAGTACTTC.

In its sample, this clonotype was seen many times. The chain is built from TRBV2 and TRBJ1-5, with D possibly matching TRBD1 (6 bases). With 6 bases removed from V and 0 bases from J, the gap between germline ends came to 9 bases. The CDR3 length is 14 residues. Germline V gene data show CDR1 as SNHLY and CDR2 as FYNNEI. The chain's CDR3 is CASRGTNSNQPQHF. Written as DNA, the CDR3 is TGTGCCAGCAGAGGGACAAATAGCAATCAGCCCCAGCATTTT.

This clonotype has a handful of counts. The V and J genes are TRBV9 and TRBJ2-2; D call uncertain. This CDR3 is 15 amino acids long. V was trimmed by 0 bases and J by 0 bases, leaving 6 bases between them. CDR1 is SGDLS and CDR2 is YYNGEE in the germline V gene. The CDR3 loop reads CASSVDQPNTGELFF. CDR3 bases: TGTGCCAGCAGCGTAGACCAGCCGAACACCGGGGAGCTGTTTTTT.

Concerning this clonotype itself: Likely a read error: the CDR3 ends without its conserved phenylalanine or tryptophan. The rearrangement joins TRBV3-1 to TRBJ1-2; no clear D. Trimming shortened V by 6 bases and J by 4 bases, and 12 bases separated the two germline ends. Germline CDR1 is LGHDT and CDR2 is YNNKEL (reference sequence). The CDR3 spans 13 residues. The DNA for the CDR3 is TGTGCCAGCAGTCGGACCGAACTCTATGGCTACACCCTC. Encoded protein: CASSRTELYGYTL.

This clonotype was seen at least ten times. CDR3 in amino acids: CASSFGATNEKLFF. The CDR3 nucleotides read TGTGCCAGCAGTTTCGGAGCGACTAATGAAAAACTGTTTTTT. The V and J genes are TRBV12-3 or TRBV12-4 and TRBJ1-4; no clear D gene. This CDR3 spans 14 amino acids. Trimming took 3 bases from V and 2 from J, leaving 7 bases between them.

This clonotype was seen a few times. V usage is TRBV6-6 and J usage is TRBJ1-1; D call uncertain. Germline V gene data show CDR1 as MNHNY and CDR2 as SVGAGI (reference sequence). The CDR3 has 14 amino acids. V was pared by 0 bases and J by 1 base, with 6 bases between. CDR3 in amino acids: CASSYSVGNTEAFF. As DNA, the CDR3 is TGTGCCAGCAGTTACTCGGTGGGGAACACTGAAGCTTTCTTT.

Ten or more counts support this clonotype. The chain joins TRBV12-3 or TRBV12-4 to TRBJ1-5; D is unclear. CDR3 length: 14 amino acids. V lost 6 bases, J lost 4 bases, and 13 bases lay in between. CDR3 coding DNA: TGTGCCAGCAGCCCTCCCGGAGGGAATCAGCCCCAGCATTTT. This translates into CASSPPGGNQPQHF.

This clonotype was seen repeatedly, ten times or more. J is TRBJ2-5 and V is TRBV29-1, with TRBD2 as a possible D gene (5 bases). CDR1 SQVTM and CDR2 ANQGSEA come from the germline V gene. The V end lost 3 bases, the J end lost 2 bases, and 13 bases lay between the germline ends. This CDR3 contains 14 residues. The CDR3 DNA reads TGCAGCGTTGAGGACCCTCGGGGTCAAGAGACCCAGTACTTC. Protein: CSVEDPRGQETQYF.

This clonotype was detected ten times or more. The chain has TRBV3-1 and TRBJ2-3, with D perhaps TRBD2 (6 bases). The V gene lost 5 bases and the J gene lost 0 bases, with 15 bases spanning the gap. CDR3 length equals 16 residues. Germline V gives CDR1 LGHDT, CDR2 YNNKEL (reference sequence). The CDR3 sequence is CASSSVGGVSTDTQYF. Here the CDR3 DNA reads TGTGCCAGCAGCTCGGTTGGAGGGGTTAGCACAGATACGCAGTATTTT.

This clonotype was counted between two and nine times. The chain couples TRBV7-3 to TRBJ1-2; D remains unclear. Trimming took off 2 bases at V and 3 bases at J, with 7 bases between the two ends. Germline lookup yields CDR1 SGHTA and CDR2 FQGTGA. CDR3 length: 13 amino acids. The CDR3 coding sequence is TGTGCCAGCAGCTTATATGGAGACTATGGCTACACCTTC. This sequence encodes CASSLYGDYGYTF.

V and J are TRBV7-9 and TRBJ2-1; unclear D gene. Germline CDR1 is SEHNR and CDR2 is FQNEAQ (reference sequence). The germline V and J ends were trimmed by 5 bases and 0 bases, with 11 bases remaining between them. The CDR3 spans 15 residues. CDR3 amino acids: CASSPTMSSYNEQFF. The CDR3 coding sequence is TGTGCCAGCAGCCCTACTATGAGCTCCTACAATGAGCAGTTCTTC.

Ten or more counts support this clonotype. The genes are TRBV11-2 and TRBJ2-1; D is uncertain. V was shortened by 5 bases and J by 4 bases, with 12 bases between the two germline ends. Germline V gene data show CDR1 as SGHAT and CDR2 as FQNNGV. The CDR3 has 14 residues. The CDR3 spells CASSRDSYYNEQFF. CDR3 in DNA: TGTGCCAGCAGCCGCGATTCATATTACAATGAGCAGTTCTTC.

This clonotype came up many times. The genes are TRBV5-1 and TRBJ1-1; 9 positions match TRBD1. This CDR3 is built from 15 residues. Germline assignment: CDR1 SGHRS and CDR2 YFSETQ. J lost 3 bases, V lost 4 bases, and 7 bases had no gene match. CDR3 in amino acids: CASSLTGGVDTEAFF. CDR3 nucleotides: TGCGCCAGCAGCCTTACAGGGGGCGTGGACACTGAAGCTTTCTTT.

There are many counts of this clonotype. DNA for the CDR3: TGTGCCAGCAGTCCGCTCGGGACAGGGGGCAATGAGCAGTTCTTC. Its protein product is CASSPLGTGGNEQFF. The rearrangement links TRBV12-3 or TRBV12-4 to TRBJ2-1, with 11 bases fitting TRBD1. The CDR3 is 15 residues long. The trim removed 5 bases at V and 6 bases at J, leaving 6 bases unmatched.

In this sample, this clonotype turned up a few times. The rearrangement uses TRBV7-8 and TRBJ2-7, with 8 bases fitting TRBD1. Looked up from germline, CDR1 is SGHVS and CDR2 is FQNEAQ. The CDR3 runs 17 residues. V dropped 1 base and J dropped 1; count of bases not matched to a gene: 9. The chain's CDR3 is CASSLGAPGGESYEQYV. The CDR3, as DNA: TGTGCCAGCAGCTTAGGGGCCCCAGGGGGCGAATCCTACGAGCAGTACGTC.

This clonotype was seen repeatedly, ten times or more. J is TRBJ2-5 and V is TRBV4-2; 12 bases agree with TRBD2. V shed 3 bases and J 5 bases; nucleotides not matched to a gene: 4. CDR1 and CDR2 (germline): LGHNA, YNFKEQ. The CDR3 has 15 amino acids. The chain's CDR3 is CASSQATSGSETQYF. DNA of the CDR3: TGTGCCAGCAGCCAGGCGACTAGCGGGAGTGAGACCCAGTACTTC.

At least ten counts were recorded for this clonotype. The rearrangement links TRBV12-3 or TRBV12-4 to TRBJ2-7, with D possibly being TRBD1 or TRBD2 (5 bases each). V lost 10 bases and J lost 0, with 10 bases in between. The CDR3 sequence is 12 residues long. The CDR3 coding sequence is TGTGCCACGGGGCGGAGCTCCTACGAGCAGTACTTC. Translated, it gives CATGRSSYEQYF.

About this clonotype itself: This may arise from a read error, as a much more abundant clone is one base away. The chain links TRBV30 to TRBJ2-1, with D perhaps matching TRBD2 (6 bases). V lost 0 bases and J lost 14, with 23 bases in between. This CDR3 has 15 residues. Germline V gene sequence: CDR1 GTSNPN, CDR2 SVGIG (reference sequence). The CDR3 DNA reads TGTGCCTGGAGTGTAGAGTACGGTAGTCGGGGGTTGGAGTTCTTC. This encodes CAWSVEYGSRGLEFF.

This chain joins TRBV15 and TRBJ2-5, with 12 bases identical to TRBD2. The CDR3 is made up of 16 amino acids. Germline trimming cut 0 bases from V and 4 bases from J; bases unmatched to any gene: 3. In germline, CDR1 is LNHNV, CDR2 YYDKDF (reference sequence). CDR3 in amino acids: CATSRETSGSTETQYF. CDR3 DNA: TGTGCCACCAGCAGAGAGACTAGCGGGAGTACAGAGACCCAGTACTTC.